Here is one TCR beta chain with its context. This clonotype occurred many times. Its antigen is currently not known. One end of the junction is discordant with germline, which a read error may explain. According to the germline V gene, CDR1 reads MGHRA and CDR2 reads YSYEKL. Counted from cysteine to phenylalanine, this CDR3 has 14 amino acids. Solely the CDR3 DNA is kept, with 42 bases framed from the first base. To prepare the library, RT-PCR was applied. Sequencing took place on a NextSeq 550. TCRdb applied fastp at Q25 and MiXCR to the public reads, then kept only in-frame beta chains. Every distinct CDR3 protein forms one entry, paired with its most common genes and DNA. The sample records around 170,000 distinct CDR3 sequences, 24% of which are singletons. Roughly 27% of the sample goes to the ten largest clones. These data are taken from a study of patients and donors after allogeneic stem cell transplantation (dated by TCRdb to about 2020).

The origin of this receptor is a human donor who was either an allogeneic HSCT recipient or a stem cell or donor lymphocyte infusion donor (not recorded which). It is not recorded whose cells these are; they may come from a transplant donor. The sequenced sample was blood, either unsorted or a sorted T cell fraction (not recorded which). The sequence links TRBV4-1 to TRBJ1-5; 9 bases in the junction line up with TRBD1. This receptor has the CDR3 CASSPTGGNQPQHF. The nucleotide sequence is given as TGTGCCAGCTCACCGACAGGGGGGAATCAGCCCCAGCATTTT.